The 13 T cell receptor beta chains given below trace back to one sample, sequenced in a study of T cell repertoires in cytomegalovirus infection. TCRdb reanalysed the reads using MiXCR and keeps one entry per CDR3 protein. The table shows over 55,000 distinct CDR3 sequences, with 20% to 25% occurring only once. These receptors have no identified antigens. Sequences were derived from CD8+ T cells from cultured PBMCs, sampled from culture after CMV antigen stimulation. Receptors originate from a human donor in good health (CMV status not recorded). Some clones in this sample may be carry-over from other donors' samples.

This clonotype was seen repeatedly, ten times or more. The V and J genes are TRBV6-2 or TRBV6-3 and TRBJ2-1; TRBD1 matches at 8 bases. CDR3 length: 14 amino acids. V lost 7 bases, J lost 3 bases, and 5 bases stayed unmatched. The germline V gene has CDR1 MNHEY and CDR2 SVGEGT. The CDR3 region is CASNLQGDYNEQFF. DNA for the CDR3: TGTGCCAGCAACTTACAGGGGGACTACAATGAGCAGTTCTTC.

This clonotype was seen only a few times. The V and J genes are TRBV7-9 and TRBJ1-2, with 7 nucleotides matching TRBD1. The CDR3 is 15 amino acids. The junction had 8 bases not matched to a gene; V was cut back by 5 bases and J by 2 bases. Per the germline V gene, CDR1 is SEHNR and CDR2 is FQNEAQ (reference sequence). The CDR3 sequence is CASSRRDRANYGYTF. The DNA for the CDR3 is TGTGCCAGCAGCCGTAGGGACAGAGCAAACTATGGCTACACCTTC.

Only a few counts were recorded for this clonotype. J is TRBJ1-6 and V is TRBV12-3 or TRBV12-4, with 7 positions matching TRBD1. V gave up 8 bases and J gave up 7 bases; unmatched junction bases: 8. The CDR3 is made up of 14 amino acids. CDR3 region: CASRFGDSNSPLHF. The CDR3 region has the DNA TGTGCCAGCCGCTTTGGGGACAGCAATTCACCCCTCCACTTT.

J is TRBJ2-3 and V is TRBV7-3; D is possibly TRBD1 (5 bases). CDR3 length equals 15 residues. From germline, CDR1 is SGHTA and CDR2 FQGTGA. Trimming took off 5 bases at V and 0 bases at J, with 12 bases between the two ends. CDR3 DNA: TGTGCCAGCAGCCTAGTAGGGGTTAGCACAGATACGCAGTATTTT. Translating it yields CASSLVGVSTDTQYF.

This clonotype came up a few times. The chain combines TRBV7-2 with TRBJ2-7; no clear D. The CDR3 loop spans 12 amino acids. V was shortened by 2 bases and J by 5 bases, with 7 bases between the two germline ends. The germline V gene encodes CDR1 SGHTA and CDR2 FQGNSA. The DNA of the CDR3 is TGTGCCAGCAGCTTACAGGTCCACGAGCAGTACTTC. Protein: CASSLQVHEQYF.

This clonotype was seen a handful of times. The chain is built from TRBV12-3 or TRBV12-4 and TRBJ1-1; D perhaps matches TRBD1 (5 bases). CDR3 length equals 15 residues. Between the trimmed V and J ends, which lost 3 bases and 1 base, there was a span of 12 bases. CDR3 sequence (DNA): TGTGCCAGCAGTTTCCTATCCGGGGCGAACACTGAAGCTTTCTTT. Amino acids: CASSFLSGANTEAFF.

V usage is TRBV2 and J usage is TRBJ2-1, with 9 positions matching TRBD1. There are 16 residues in the CDR3. V gave up 2 bases and J gave up 3 bases; unmatched junction bases: 5. CDR1 SNHLY and CDR2 FYNNEI come from the germline V gene. The DNA for the CDR3 is TGTGCCAGCAGTGAAAGGGGACAGGGAGTCTACAATGAGCAGTTCTTC. Protein: CASSERGQGVYNEQFF.

This clonotype has a handful of counts. This chain connects TRBV7-2 to TRBJ1-2, with D hard to call. The germline CDR1 and CDR2 sequences are SGHTA and FQGNSA. Trimming cost V 1 base and J 8 bases, with 11 bases left between them. CDR3 size: 13 residues. The CDR3 here is CASSLGRATGYTF. CDR3 sequence (DNA): TGTGCCAGCAGCTTAGGAAGAGCGACGGGCTACACCTTC.

This rearrangement joins TRBV12-3 or TRBV12-4 to TRBJ1-4; D is possibly TRBD1 (5 bases). V lost 2 bases to trimming and J lost 12 bases, with 16 bases between them. The CDR3 has 14 amino acids. The CDR3 sequence is CASSLNPLGGELFF. In nucleotides, the CDR3 is TGTGCCAGCAGTTTAAATCCCCTTGGGGGAGAACTGTTTTTT.

This clonotype was counted at least ten times. The rearrangement links TRBV14 to TRBJ2-7, with 10 positions matching TRBD2. The CDR3 has 19 amino acids. The V gene end was trimmed by 1 base and the J gene end by 0 bases; junction bases not matched to a gene: 12. CDR1 SGHDN and CDR2 FVKESK come from the germline V gene. The CDR3 DNA reads as TGTGCCAGCAGCCAAGGTCCGACTAGCGGGCCGGCGAGCTCCTACGAGCAGTACTTC. This sequence encodes CASSQGPTSGPASSYEQYF.

In its sample, this clonotype was seen a few times. The chain joins TRBV7-6 to TRBJ1-1; no reliable D call. V gave up 0 bases and J gave up 7 bases, with 9 bases separating them. CDR3 length: 13 amino acids. Germline-derived CDR1 and CDR2 are SGHVS and FNYEAQ. The CDR3 DNA is TGTGCCAGCAGCTTAGCGTCAGAACTTGAAGCTTTCTTT. Its translation: CASSLASELEAFF. The variable domain in full, with the rest retrieved from reference TRBV7-6 and TRBJ1-1, is GAGVSQSPRYKVTKRGQDVALRCDPISGHVSLYWYRQALGQGPEFLTYFNYEAQQDKSGLPNDRFSAERPEGSISTLTIQRTEQRDSAMYRCASSLASELEAFFGQGTRLTVV.

The gene calls are TRBV7-2 and TRBJ1-5; D is undetermined. This CDR3 has 14 residues. Trimming pared 1 base from V and 5 bases from J, leaving 9 bases between. Germline-derived CDR1 and CDR2 are SGHTA and FQGNSA. The CDR3 bases are TGTGCCAGCAGCTTAGGTGGAGGAGATCAGCCCCAGCATTTT. As protein: CASSLGGGDQPQHF.

The rearrangement links TRBV7-2 to TRBJ2-5, with 12 bases matching TRBD2. V lost 5 bases, J lost 3 bases, and 4 bases stayed unmatched. CDR3 length: 15 amino acids. CDR1 is SGHTA and CDR2 is FQGNSA in the germline V gene. CDR3 in DNA: TGTGCCAGCAGCGGACTAGCGGGGAAAGAAGAGACCCAGTACTTC. It encodes CASSGLAGKEETQYF.